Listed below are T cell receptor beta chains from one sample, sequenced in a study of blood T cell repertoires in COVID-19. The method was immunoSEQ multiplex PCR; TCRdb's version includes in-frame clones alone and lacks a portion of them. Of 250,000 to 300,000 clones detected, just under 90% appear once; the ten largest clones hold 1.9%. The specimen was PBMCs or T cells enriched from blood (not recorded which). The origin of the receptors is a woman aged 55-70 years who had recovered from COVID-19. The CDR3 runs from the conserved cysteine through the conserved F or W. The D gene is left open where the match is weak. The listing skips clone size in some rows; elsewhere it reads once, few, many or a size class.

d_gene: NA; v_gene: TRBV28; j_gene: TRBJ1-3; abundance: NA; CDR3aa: CASSSPRDTIYF; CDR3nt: TGTGCCAGCAGTTCTCCCCGGGACACCATATATTTT
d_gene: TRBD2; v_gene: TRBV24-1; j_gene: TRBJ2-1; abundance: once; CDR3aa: CATSGPSGNHNEQFF; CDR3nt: TGTGCCACCAGTGGCCCTAGCGGGAACCACAATGAGCAGTTCTTC
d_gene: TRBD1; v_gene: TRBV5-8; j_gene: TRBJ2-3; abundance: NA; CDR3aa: CASSQGQGRYFDTQYF; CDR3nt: TGTGCCAGCAGCCAAGGACAGGGTCGTTATTTCGATACGCAGTATTTT
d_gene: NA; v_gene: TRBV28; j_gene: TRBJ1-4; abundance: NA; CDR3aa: CASSSRPNEKLFF; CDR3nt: TGTGCCAGCAGTTCCAGGCCTAATGAAAAACTGTTTTTT
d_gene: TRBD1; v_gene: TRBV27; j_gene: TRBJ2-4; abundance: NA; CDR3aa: CASSLRTGGGNIQYF; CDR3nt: TGTGCCAGCAGCCTCCGAACAGGGGGCGGAAACATTCAGTACTTC
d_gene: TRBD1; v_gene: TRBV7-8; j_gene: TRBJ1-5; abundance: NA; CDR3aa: CASSLGQGALAQPQHF; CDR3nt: TGTGCCAGCAGCCTAGGACAGGGGGCTTTGGCGCAGCCCCAGCATTTT
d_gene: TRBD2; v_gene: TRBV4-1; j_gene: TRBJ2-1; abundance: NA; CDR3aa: CASSQVLAGGLRSEQFF; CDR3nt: TGCGCCAGCAGCCAAGTTTTAGCGGGAGGGCTAAGGTCGGAGCAGTTCTTC
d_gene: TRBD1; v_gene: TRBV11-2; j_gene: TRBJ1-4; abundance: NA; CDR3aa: CASSSMLGQDEKLFF; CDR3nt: TGTGCCAGCAGCTCGATGTTAGGACAGGATGAAAAACTGTTTTTT
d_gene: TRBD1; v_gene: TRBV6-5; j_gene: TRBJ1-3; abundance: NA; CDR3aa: CASRDRGSGNTIYF; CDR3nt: TGTGCCAGCAGAGACAGGGGGAGTGGAAACACCATATATTTT
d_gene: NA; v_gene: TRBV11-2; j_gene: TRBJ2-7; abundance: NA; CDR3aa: CASSLGTPGQGYEQYF; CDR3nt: TGTGCCAGCAGCTTAGGGACCCCGGGACAAGGCTACGAGCAGTACTTC
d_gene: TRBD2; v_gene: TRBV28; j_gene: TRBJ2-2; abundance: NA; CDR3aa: CASSSPGLAGARAGELFF; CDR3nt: TGTGCCAGCAGTTCGCCGGGACTAGCGGGGGCCCGCGCCGGGGAGCTGTTTTTT
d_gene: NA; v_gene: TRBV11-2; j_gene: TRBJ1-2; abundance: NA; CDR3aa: CASSFRALNYGYTF; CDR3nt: TGTGCCAGCAGCTTCAGGGCCCTTAACTATGGCTACACCTTC
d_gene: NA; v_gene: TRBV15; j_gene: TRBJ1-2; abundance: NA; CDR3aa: CATSRDLPKSHNYGYTF; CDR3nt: TGTGCCACCAGCAGAGACCTACCAAAATCTCATAACTATGGCTACACCTTC
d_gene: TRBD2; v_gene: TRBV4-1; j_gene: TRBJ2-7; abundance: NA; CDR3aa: CASSQDNLQRGAYEQYF; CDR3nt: TGCGCCAGCAGCCAAGATAACTTACAGCGGGGGGCCTACGAGCAGTACTTC
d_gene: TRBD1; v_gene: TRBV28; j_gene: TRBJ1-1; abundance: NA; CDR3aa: CASSNRTGGGGTEAFF; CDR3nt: TGTGCCAGCAGCAACCGAACAGGGGGTGGAGGGACTGAAGCTTTCTTT
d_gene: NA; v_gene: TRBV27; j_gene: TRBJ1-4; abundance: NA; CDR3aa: CASSDQLGDEKLFF; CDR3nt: TGTGCCAGCAGCGACCAGCTAGGAGATGAAAAACTGTTTTTT
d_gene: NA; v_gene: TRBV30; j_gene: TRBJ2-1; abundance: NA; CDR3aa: CAWTESSYNEQFF; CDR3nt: TGTGCCTGGACTGAGAGCTCCTACAATGAGCAGTTCTTC
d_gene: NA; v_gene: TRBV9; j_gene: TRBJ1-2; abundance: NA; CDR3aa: CASSVEAEGYGYTF; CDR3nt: TGTGCCAGCAGCGTAGAGGCAGAGGGCTATGGCTACACCTTC
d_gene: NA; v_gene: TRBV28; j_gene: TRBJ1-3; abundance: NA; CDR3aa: CASSHRVPGNTIYF; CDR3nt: TGTGCCAGCAGTCACAGGGTGCCTGGAAACACCATATATTTT
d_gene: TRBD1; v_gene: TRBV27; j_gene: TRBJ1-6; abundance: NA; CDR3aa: CASSPDRGNSPLHF; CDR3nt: TGTGCCAGCAGCCCAGACAGGGGAAACTCACCCCTCCACTTT
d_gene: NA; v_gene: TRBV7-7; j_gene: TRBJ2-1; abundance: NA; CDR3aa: CASSFLGSSYNEQFF; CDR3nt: TGTGCTAGCAGCTTCCTAGGAAGCTCCTACAATGAGCAGTTCTTC
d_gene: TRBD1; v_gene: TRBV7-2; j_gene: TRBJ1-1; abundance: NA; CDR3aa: CASSPDRAWTEAFF; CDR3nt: TGTGCCAGCAGCCCGGACAGGGCCTGGACTGAAGCTTTCTTT
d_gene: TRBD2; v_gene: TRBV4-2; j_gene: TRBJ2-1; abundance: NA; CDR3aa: CASSPGTILYEQFF; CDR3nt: TGTGCCAGCAGCCCAGGGACTATACTCTATGAGCAGTTCTTC
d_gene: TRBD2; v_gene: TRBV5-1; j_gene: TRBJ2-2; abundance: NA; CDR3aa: CASSIRGAGGTNTGELFF; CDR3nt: TGCGCCAGCAGCATCCGGGGAGCGGGGGGAACGAACACCGGGGAGCTGTTTTTT
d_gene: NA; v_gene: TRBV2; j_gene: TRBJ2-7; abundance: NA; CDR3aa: CASSEPGGREQYF; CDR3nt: TGTGCCAGCAGCGAGCCAGGGGGGCGCGAGCAGTACTTC
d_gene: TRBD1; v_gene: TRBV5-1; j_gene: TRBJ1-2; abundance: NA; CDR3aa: CASSHWDRWGTYGYTF; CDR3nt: TGCGCCAGCAGCCATTGGGACAGGTGGGGAACTTATGGCTACACCTTC
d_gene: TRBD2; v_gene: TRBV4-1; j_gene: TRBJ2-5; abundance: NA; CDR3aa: CASSQDPKWTSGQETQYF; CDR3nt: TGCGCCAGCAGCCAAGATCCAAAGTGGACTAGCGGCCAAGAGACCCAGTACTTC
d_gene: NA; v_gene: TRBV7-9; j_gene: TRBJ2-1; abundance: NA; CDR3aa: CASRPAGSSYNEQFF; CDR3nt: TGTGCCAGCAGACCTGCGGGGTCCTCCTACAATGAGCAGTTCTTC
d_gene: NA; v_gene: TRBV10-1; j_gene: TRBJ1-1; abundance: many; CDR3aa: CASRDRENTEAFF; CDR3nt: TGCGCCAGCAGAGACCGGGAGAACACTGAAGCTTTCTTT
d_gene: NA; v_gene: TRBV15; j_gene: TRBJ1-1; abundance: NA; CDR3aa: CATSPRGGTEAFF; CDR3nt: TGTGCCACCAGCCCTAGGGGGGGCACTGAAGCTTTCTTT
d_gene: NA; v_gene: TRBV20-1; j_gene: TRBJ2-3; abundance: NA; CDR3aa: CSASRLATSHTDTQYF; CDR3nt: TGCAGTGCTAGTAGGCTAGCCACGTCACACACAGATACGCAGTATTTT
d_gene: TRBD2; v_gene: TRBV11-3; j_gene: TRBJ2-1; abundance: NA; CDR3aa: CASSAELAGDFEQFF; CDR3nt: TGTGCCAGCAGCGCCGAACTAGCGGGAGATTTTGAGCAGTTCTTC
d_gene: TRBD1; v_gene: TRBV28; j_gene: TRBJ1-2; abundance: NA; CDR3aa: CASSLGNRGPSYGYTF; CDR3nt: TGTGCCAGCAGTTTGGGTAACAGGGGGCCGAGCTATGGCTACACCTTC
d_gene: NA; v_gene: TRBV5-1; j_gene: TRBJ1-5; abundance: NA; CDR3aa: CASSLAGREGQPQHF; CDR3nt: TGCGCCAGCAGCTTGGCCGGGAGGGAAGGACAGCCCCAGCATTTT
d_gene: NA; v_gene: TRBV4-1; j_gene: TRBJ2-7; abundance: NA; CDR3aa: CASSPQGSSEQYF; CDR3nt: TGCGCCAGCAGCCCTCAGGGGTCTAGCGAGCAGTACTTC
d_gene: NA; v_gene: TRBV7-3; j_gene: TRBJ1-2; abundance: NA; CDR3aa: CASSLRGTQGADGYTF; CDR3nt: TGTGCCAGCAGCTTAAGAGGCACGCAAGGGGCTGATGGCTACACCTTC
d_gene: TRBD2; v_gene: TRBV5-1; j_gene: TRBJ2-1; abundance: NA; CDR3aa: CASSFSGGTAYNEQFF; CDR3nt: TGCGCCAGCAGCTTTTCGGGGGGTACCGCCTACAATGAGCAGTTCTTC
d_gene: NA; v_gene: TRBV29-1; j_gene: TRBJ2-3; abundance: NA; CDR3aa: CSVGLDTQYF; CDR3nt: TGCAGCGTTGGACTAGATACGCAGTATTTT
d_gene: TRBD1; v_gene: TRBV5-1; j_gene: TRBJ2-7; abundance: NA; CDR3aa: CASSLDRTSYEQYF; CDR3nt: TGCGCCAGCAGCCTGGACAGGACCTCCTACGAGCAGTACTTC
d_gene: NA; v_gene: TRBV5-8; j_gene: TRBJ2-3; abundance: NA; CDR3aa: CASSSQGTDTQYF; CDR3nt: TGTGCCAGCAGCTCACAAGGCACAGATACGCAGTATTTT
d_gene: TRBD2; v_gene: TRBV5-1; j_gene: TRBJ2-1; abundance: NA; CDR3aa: CASSFGTSGRAVYNEQFF; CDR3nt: TGCGCCAGCAGCTTTGGGACTAGCGGGAGGGCGGTATACAATGAGCAGTTCTTC
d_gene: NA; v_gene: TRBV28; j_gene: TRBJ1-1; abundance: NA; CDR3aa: CASSLGGGVNTEAFF; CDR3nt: TGTGCCAGCAGTTTGGGAGGGGGGGTGAACACTGAAGCTTTCTTT
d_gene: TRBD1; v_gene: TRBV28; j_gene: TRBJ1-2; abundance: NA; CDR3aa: CASSLRGTGGGYGYTF; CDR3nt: TGTGCCAGCAGCCTACGGGGGACAGGGGGCGGCTATGGCTACACCTTC
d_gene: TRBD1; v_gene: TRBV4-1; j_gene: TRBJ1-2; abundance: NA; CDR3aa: CASSQDPGTGGHGYTF; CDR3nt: TGCGCCAGCAGCCAAGATCCCGGGACAGGGGGTCATGGCTACACCTTC
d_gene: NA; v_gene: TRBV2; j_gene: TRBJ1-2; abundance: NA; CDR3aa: CASRETSLTF; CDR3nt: TGTGCCAGCCGGGAAACGTCTCTCACCTTC
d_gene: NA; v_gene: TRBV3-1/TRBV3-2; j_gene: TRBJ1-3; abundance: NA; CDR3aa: CASSQDLRNTIYF; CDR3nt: TGTGCCAGCAGCCAAGATCTGCGGAACACCATATATTTT
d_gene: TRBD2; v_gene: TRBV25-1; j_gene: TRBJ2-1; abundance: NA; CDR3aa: CASSDRLAGGFNEQFF; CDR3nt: TGTGCCAGCAGTGACCGGCTAGCGGGAGGTTTTAATGAGCAGTTCTTC
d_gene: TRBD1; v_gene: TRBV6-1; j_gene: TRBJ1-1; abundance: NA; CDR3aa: CASSESRGLDTEAFF; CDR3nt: TGTGCCAGCAGTGAAAGCAGGGGGCTTGACACTGAAGCTTTCTTT
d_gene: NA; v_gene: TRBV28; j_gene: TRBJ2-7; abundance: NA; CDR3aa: CASSLVARSSYEQYF; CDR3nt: TGTGCCAGCAGTTTAGTAGCGCGGAGCTCCTACGAGCAGTACTTC
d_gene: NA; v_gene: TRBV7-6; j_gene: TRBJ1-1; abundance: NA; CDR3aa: CASSLVRVNTEAFF; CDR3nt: TGTGCCAGCAGCTTAGTACGGGTGAACACTGAAGCTTTCTTT
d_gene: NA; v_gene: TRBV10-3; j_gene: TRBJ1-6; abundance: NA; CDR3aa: CAISESGWGRADSPLHF; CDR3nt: TGTGCCATCAGTGAGTCCGGGTGGGGCAGGGCAGACTCACCCCTCCACTTT
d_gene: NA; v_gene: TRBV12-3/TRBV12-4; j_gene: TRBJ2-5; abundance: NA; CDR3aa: CASRLNLETQYF; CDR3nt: TGTGCCAGCAGACTCAATTTGGAGACCCAGTACTTC
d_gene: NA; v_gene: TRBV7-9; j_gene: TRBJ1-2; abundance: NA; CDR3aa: CASSEEQGEYYGYTF; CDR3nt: TGTGCCAGCAGCGAAGAACAGGGAGAGTACTATGGCTACACCTTC
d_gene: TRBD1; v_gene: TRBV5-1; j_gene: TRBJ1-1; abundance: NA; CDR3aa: CASQKGDREAEAFF; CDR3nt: TGCGCCAGTCAGAAAGGGGACAGGGAGGCTGAAGCTTTCTTT
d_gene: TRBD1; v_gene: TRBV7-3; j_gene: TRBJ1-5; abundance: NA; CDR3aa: CASSMTGQKNQPQHF; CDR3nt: TGTGCCAGCAGCATGACGGGACAGAAAAATCAGCCCCAGCATTTT